The T cell receptor (beta chain) under discussion was sequenced for a study of T cells in Graves' hyperthyroidism and ophthalmopathy. Broader study findings: Classification by a 13 V-J model distinguished ophthalmopathy from stable hyperthyroidism.

The investigators amplified TCR beta CDR3 regions from RNA transcripts. HTBI primers drove first-round RT-PCR of the TCR CDR3. One entry per CDR3 protein results from TCRdb running MiXCR on the multiplex PCR reads. Of around 420,000 distinct CDR3 sequences in the sample, about a sixth were seen once. Out of approximately 10 ml of fresh peripheral blood came the PBMCs. This clonotype was seen once. Antigen specificity is unknown. The CDR3 totals 15 residues. After removal of 5 bases from V and 3 bases from J, the junction contained 6 bases not matched to a gene. CDR1 and CDR2 (germline): LNHDA, SQIVND (reference sequence).

V and J are TRBV19 and TRBJ1-5; 8 positions agree with TRBD1. Sequences were obtained from blood. The TCR originated in a woman between 18 and 29 years old with Graves' hyperthyroidism. The CDR3 loop reads CASSQTGAPNQPQHF. In DNA, the CDR3 is TGTGCCAGTAGTCAGACAGGGGCTCCCAATCAGCCCCAGCATTTT. The full variable domain, completed using reference TRBV19 and TRBJ1-5, is DGGITQSPKYLFRKEGQNVTLSCEQNLNHDAMYWYRQDPGQGLRLIYYSQIVNDFQKGDIAEGYSVSREKKESFPLTVTSAQKNPTAFYLCASSQTGAPNQPQHFGDGTRLSIL.